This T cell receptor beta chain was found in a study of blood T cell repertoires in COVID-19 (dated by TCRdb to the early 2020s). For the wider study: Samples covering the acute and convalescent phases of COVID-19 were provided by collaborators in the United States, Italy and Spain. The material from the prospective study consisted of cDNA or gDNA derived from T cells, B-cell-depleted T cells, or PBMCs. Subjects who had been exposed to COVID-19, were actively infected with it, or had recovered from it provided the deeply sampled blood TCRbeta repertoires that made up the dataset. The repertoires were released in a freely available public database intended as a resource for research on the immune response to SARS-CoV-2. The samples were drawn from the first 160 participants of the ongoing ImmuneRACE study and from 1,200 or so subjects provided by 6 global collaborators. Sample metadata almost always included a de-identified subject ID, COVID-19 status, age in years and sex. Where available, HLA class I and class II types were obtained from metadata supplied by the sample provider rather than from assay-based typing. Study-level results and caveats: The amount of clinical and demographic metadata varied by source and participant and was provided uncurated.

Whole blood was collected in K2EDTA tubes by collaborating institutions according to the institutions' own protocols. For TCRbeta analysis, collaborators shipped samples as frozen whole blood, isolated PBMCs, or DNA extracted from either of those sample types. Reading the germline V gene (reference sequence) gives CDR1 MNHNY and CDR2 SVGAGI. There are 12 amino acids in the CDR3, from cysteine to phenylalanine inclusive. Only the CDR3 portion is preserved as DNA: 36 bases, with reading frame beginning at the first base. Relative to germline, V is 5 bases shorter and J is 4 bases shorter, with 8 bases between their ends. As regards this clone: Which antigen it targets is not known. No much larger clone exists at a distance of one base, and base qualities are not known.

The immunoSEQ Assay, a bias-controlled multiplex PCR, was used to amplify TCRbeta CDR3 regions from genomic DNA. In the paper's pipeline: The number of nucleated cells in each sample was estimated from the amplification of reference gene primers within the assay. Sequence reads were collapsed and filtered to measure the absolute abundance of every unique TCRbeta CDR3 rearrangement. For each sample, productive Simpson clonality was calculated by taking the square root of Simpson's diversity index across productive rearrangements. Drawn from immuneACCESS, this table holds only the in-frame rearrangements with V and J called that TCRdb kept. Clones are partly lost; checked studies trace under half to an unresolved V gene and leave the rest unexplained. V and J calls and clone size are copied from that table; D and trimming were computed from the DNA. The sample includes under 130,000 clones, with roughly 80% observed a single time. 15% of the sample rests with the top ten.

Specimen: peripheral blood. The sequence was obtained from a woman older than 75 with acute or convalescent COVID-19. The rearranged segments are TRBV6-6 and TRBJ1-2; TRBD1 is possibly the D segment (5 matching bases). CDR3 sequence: CASSLDSYGYTF. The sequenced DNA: TGTGCCAGCAGTCTTGACAGCTATGGCTACACCTTC.